The source of this T cell receptor beta chain is a study of T cell repertoires in cytomegalovirus infection. The V end was cut by 6 bases, the J end by 6 bases, with 11 bases between. Looked up from germline, CDR1 is SEHNR and CDR2 is FQNEAQ (reference sequence). The CDR3 loop spans 12 amino acids. A remark on this clonotype: What it recognizes is unknown.

General study results and limits: Accumulated public TCR beta family frequency recognized individuals carrying CMV together with the relevant HLA.

In TCRdb, the reads were re-called with MiXCR into one record per CDR3 protein. The data show approximately 190,000 distinct CDR3 sequences, nearly 9.5% seen once. Sample: PBMCs. The chain has TRBV7-9 and TRBJ1-1; TRBD1 might be the D (5 bases). This TCR came from a human donor in good health (CMV status not recorded). Some clones in this sample may be carry-over from other donors' samples. The CDR3 nucleotides are TGTGCCAGCAGAGGGACCCCCCCTGAAGCTTTCTTT. It yields the protein CASRGTPPEAFF.